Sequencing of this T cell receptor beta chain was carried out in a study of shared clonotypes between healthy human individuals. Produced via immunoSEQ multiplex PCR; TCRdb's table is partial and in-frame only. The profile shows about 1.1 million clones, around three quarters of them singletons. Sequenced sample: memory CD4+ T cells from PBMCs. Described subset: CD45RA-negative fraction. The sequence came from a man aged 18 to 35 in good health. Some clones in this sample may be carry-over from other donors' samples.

CDR3 bases: TGTGCCAGCAGCCCACAGAGGGGGCAAGAGACCCAGTACTTC. Translated, it gives CASSPQRGQETQYF. The chain employs TRBV7-7 and TRBJ2-5, with D possibly TRBD1 on 6 matching bases. CDR3 length: 14 residues. Germline CDR1 is SSHAT and CDR2 is FNYEAQ (reference sequence). Trimming removed 5 bases at V and 2 bases at J, with 12 bases between.